These 28 T cell receptor beta chains originate from one sample sequenced in a study of blood T cell repertoires in COVID-19. TCRdb keeps only in-frame clones here, not all; method: immunoSEQ multiplex PCR. The data hold fewer than 250,000 clones, with roughly 80% observed a single time. Sequencing was carried out using PBMCs or T cells enriched from blood (not recorded which). The receptor set was obtained from a woman under 40 who had recovered from COVID-19.

The chain carries TRBV27 and TRBJ1-3; TRBD1 might be the D (6 bases). Trimming left V 6 bases short and J 4 bases short, with 16 bases between. CDR3 length equals 15 residues. CDR1 is MNHEY and CDR2 is SMNVEV in the germline V gene (reference sequence). The CDR3 loop reads CASSQARGRGNTIYF. CDR3 nucleotides: TGTGCCAGCAGCCAAGCCAGGGGCCGCGGAAACACCATATATTTT.

This chain uses TRBV18 with TRBJ1-4; tentatively, D is TRBD1 (5 bases). V was trimmed by 0 bases and J by 7 bases, leaving 12 bases between them. The CDR3 is 15 residues long. Germline V gene data show CDR1 as KGHSH and CDR2 as LQKENI. The CDR3 nucleotides read TGTGCCAGCTCACCACCGTGGGCAGGGCTTGAAAAACTGTTTTTT. Residues: CASSPPWAGLEKLFF.

The V gene is TRBV29-1, the J gene TRBJ1-5, with D possibly matching TRBD1 (6 bases). The ends were cut back, 4 bases at V and 3 bases at J, with 13 bases in the middle. Germline V gene lookup returns CDR1 SQVTM and CDR2 ANQGSEA. The CDR3 is 14 residues long. CDR3 nucleotides: TGCAGCGTTGCTGGGGGCCCCGACAATCAGCCCCAGCATTTT. The encoded protein is CSVAGGPDNQPQHF.

V usage is TRBV7-9 and J usage is TRBJ1-1; D ambiguous. Trimming took 3 bases from V and 0 from J, leaving 5 bases between them. The CDR3 length is 13 residues. Germline V gene lookup returns CDR1 SEHNR and CDR2 FQNEAQ (reference sequence). The CDR3 here is CASSLLMNTEAFF. The DNA of the CDR3 is TGTGCCAGCAGCTTGCTAATGAACACTGAAGCTTTCTTT. The full variable domain, with the rest looked up from reference TRBV7-9 and TRBJ1-1, is DTGVSQNPRHKITKRGQNVTFRCDPISEHNRLYWYRQTLGQGPEFLTYFQNEAQLEKSRLLSDRFSAERPKGSFSTLEIQRTEQGDSAMYLCASSLLMNTEAFFGQGTRLTVV.

This sequence joins TRBV5-1 and TRBJ2-7; 12 positions match TRBD1. The CDR3 extends over 17 amino acids. J was trimmed by 2 bases and V by 4 bases; bases with no gene match: 10. Germline CDR1 is SGHRS and CDR2 is YFSETQ. CDR3 loop: CASSTLGTGGAAYEQYF. The CDR3 DNA reads as TGCGCCAGCAGCACGCTCGGGACAGGGGGCGCAGCCTACGAGCAGTACTTC.

This chain uses TRBV5-1 with TRBJ2-6; D gene ambiguous. The CDR3 extends over 17 amino acids. V was cut by 2 bases and J by 2 bases, with 14 bases left in between. Germline CDR1 SGHRS, CDR2 YFSETQ. In nucleotides, the CDR3 is TGCGCCAGCAGCTTATTGGTGGCAGGTGCTGGGGCCAACGTCCTGACTTTC. Translation gives CASSLLVAGAGANVLTF.

The V call is TRBV6-5, the J call TRBJ1-1; D call uncertain. Germline V lookup: CDR1 MNHEY, CDR2 SVGAGI. The CDR3 is 15 residues long. Trimming shortened V by 8 bases and J by 2 bases, and 18 bases separated the two germline ends. The CDR3 DNA is TGTGCCAGCCTCCCCCTCCGGCAGGTTAACACTGAAGCTTTCTTT. As protein: CASLPLRQVNTEAFF.

This clone was observed once. The chain uses TRBV7-2 and TRBJ2-7; 7 bases map to TRBD2. With 6 bases clipped from V and 3 bases from J, the junction kept 11 bases outside the gene matches. Per the germline V gene, CDR1 is SGHTA and CDR2 is FQGNSA. The CDR3 totals 15 residues. This chain's CDR3 is CASRPTWEGVYEQYF. CDR3 nucleotide sequence: TGTGCCAGCAGACCTACCTGGGAGGGCGTCTACGAGCAGTACTTC.

The chain combines TRBV6-6 with TRBJ1-2, with 11 bases fitting TRBD1. Germline V gene lookup returns CDR1 MNHNY and CDR2 SVGAGI (reference sequence). J gave up 2 bases and V 10 bases, and 3 bases lay outside the gene matches. The CDR3 contains 13 residues. The CDR3 coding sequence is TGTGCCACCCGGGACAGGGGGAACTATGGCTACACCTTC. It yields the protein CATRDRGNYGYTF.

Ten or more counts support this clone. This rearrangement joins TRBV7-9 to TRBJ1-6; D might be TRBD1 (6 bases). V was trimmed by 1 base and J by 5 bases, leaving 9 bases between them. The CDR3 is 15 amino acids. Germline CDR1 is SEHNR and CDR2 is FQNEAQ (reference sequence). The CDR3 DNA follows: TGTGCCAGCAGCTTAGTGGCAGGGGATAATTCACCCCTCCACTTT. This gives the protein CASSLVAGDNSPLHF.

The chain combines TRBV9 with TRBJ1-2; the match to TRBD1 covers 10 bases. This CDR3 region has 16 residues. J gave up 6 bases and V 0 bases, and 8 bases lay outside the gene matches. The germline V gene has CDR1 SGDLS and CDR2 YYNGEE. The CDR3 loop reads CASSVEPGQGRNGYTF. The CDR3 DNA sequence: TGTGCCAGCAGCGTAGAACCGGGACAGGGGAGGAATGGCTACACCTTC.

This clone appeared a single time. The rearrangement joins TRBV6-5 to TRBJ2-3; TRBD2 matches at 9 bases. CDR1 is MNHEY, CDR2 SVGAGI, per germline. V lost 8 bases, J lost 1 base, and 4 bases stayed unmatched. The CDR3 is 14 residues long. The CDR3 region is CASVERGGTDTQYF. The DNA for the CDR3 is TGTGCCAGCGTGGAGCGGGGGGGCACAGATACGCAGTATTTT.

The V and J genes are TRBV6-1 and TRBJ1-1; TRBD1 matches 9 bases. The CDR3 totals 16 residues. V lost 6 bases and J lost 3; bases outside the gene matches: 11. Per germline, CDR1 MNHNS and CDR2 SASEGT. The chain's CDR3 is CASRETGGRLDTEAFF. In nucleotides, the CDR3 is TGTGCCAGCAGGGAAACAGGGGGCAGGTTAGACACTGAAGCTTTCTTT.

The chain has TRBV9 and TRBJ1-2; D is uncertain. The CDR3 is 13 amino acids. The germline V gene has CDR1 SGDLS and CDR2 YYNGEE. With 2 bases removed from V and 5 bases from J, the gap between germline ends came to 10 bases. CDR3 bases: TGTGCCAGCAGCGTGTTGTCGGGTTATGGCTACACCTTC. Translation gives CASSVLSGYGYTF.

The V gene is TRBV7-6, the J gene TRBJ1-1; TRBD1 is a possible D gene (5 bases). This CDR3 is built from 16 residues. CDR1 and CDR2 from the germline V gene are SGHVS and FNYEAQ. V was cut by 3 bases and J by 6 bases, with 20 bases left in between. CDR3 in DNA: TGTGCCAGCAGCTTGGGGGGGGTAACAGGACGGGCTGAAGCTTTCTTT. It specifies CASSLGGVTGRAEAFF.

The chain couples TRBV6-5 to TRBJ1-3, with D unresolved. This CDR3 region has 15 residues. CDR1 MNHEY and CDR2 SVGAGI come from the germline V gene. Trimming removed 0 bases from V and 5 bases from J, with 11 bases in between. This CDR3 reads CASSYSFGQRNTIYF. The CDR3 DNA follows: TGTGCCAGCAGTTACTCTTTTGGGCAGCGAAACACCATATATTTT.

The gene calls are TRBV9 and TRBJ1-6, with a weak D call TRBD1 (6 bases). Per the germline V gene, CDR1 is SGDLS and CDR2 is YYNGEE. This CDR3 is 22 amino acids long. Trimming took off 4 bases at V and 1 base at J, with 30 bases between the two ends. The CDR3 is CASSPQRAPQRTVRSYNSPLHF. The DNA of the CDR3 is TGTGCCAGCAGCCCCCAACGGGCCCCGCAACGGACAGTAAGGTCCTATAATTCACCCCTCCACTTT.

The chain recombines TRBV5-1 with TRBJ1-4; TRBD1 aligns across 11 bases. CDR3 length: 18 amino acids. Germline trimming cut 1 base from V and 7 bases from J; bases unmatched to any gene: 12. Germline V gene lookup returns CDR1 SGHRS and CDR2 YFSETQ. CDR3 nucleotides: TGCGCCAGCAGCTTGTCAGGGACAGGGGGGAGAAAGGCTGAAAAACTGTTTTTT. Amino acid sequence: CASSLSGTGGRKAEKLFF.

This clone was detected only a few times. The chain uses TRBV7-9 and TRBJ2-7; 9 bases are shared with TRBD2. V lost 3 bases and J lost 9; bases outside the gene matches: 15. Germline values: CDR1 SEHNR, CDR2 FQNEAQ (reference sequence). The CDR3 has 16 amino acids. This chain's CDR3 is CASSLYLAGRPRGQYV. CDR3 bases: TGTGCCAGCAGCTTGTATCTAGCGGGAAGACCAAGGGGGCAGTACGTC.

The sample holds one count of this clone. The chain links TRBV6-5 to TRBJ1-4, with TRBD1 identical over 7 bases. CDR1 and CDR2 (germline): MNHEY, SVGAGI. This CDR3 region has 14 residues. J was trimmed by 6 bases and V by 7 bases; bases with no gene match: 8. Here the CDR3 DNA reads TGTGCCAGCAACCTAGACAGGGTTTATGAAAAACTGTTTTTT. As protein: CASNLDRVYEKLFF.

The V and J genes are TRBV2 and TRBJ1-6; D is ambiguous. The ends were cut back, 11 bases at V and 5 bases at J, with 16 bases in the middle. Per the germline V gene, CDR1 is SNHLY and CDR2 is FYNNEI. The CDR3 consists of 14 residues. The CDR3 loop reads CAGRRARDNSPLHF. In nucleotides, the CDR3 is TGTGCCGGACGGAGGGCGCGGGATAATTCACCCCTCCACTTT.

The J gene is TRBJ2-1, the V gene TRBV3-1 (or the pseudogene TRBV3-2); D is perhaps TRBD2 (6 bases). The CDR3 is made up of 14 amino acids. Germline V lookup: CDR1 LGHDT, CDR2 YNNKEL (reference sequence). V shed 5 bases and J shed 8 bases, with 16 bases lying between them. The CDR3 DNA reads TGTGCCAGCAGCGCCCGGGGGAGCGTGGATGAGCAGTTCTTC. Its translation is CASSARGSVDEQFF.

The chain couples TRBV15 to TRBJ1-1; the D is unclear. The ends were cut back, 6 bases at V and 0 bases at J, with 8 bases in the middle. The length of the CDR3 is 13 residues. Germline lookup yields CDR1 LNHNV and CDR2 YYDKDF (reference sequence). The CDR3 sequence: CATRIAMNTEAFF. CDR3 DNA: TGTGCCACCAGAATAGCAATGAACACTGAAGCTTTCTTT.

This clone was recorded a few times. This chain links TRBV4-2 with TRBJ1-6, with 7 bases fitting TRBD1. The trim removed 4 bases at V and 5 bases at J, leaving 5 bases unmatched. CDR1 is LGHNA and CDR2 is YNFKEQ in the germline V gene. This CDR3 has 15 amino acids. CDR3 sequence: CASSLSGQHNSPLHF. CDR3 in DNA: TGTGCCAGCAGCCTCTCGGGACAGCATAATTCACCCCTCCACTTT.

J is TRBJ1-2 and V is TRBV28, with D possibly being TRBD1 (5 bases). V gave up 6 bases and J gave up 2 bases, with 7 bases separating them. This CDR3 is 12 amino acids long. Germline lookup yields CDR1 MDHEN and CDR2 SYDVKM. The CDR3 here is CASSRQNYGYTF. The DNA for the CDR3 is TGTGCCAGCAGCCGACAGAACTATGGCTACACCTTC.

The chain has TRBV6-1 and TRBJ1-5; D possibly corresponds to TRBD1 (5 bases). Germline V CDR1 and CDR2: MNHNS, SASEGT. V lost 2 bases and J 5 bases, leaving 10 bases between the germline ends. The length of the CDR3 is 14 residues. The CDR3 sequence: CASSESGLYQPQHF. The DNA for the CDR3 is TGTGCCAGCAGTGAATCAGGGCTTTATCAGCCCCAGCATTTT.

V usage is TRBV6-5 and J usage is TRBJ1-3; D is unresolved. This CDR3 spans 14 amino acids. V gave up 2 bases and J gave up 5 bases, with 10 bases separating them. CDR1 is MNHEY and CDR2 is SVGAGI in the germline V gene. For the CDR3, the DNA is TGTGCCAGCAGTTACGACAACGCACGAAACACCATATATTTT. This encodes CASSYDNARNTIYF.

This clone came up a few times. The chain recombines TRBV19 with TRBJ2-7; TRBD1 matches at 10 bases. The CDR3 length is 14 residues. The trim removed 4 bases at V and 8 bases at J, leaving 8 bases unmatched. CDR1 LNHDA and CDR2 SQIVND come from the germline V gene (reference sequence). CDR3 sequence reads: CASSNRDRGDKQYF. The CDR3 DNA is TGTGCCAGTAGTAACCGGGACAGGGGTGACAAGCAGTACTTC.